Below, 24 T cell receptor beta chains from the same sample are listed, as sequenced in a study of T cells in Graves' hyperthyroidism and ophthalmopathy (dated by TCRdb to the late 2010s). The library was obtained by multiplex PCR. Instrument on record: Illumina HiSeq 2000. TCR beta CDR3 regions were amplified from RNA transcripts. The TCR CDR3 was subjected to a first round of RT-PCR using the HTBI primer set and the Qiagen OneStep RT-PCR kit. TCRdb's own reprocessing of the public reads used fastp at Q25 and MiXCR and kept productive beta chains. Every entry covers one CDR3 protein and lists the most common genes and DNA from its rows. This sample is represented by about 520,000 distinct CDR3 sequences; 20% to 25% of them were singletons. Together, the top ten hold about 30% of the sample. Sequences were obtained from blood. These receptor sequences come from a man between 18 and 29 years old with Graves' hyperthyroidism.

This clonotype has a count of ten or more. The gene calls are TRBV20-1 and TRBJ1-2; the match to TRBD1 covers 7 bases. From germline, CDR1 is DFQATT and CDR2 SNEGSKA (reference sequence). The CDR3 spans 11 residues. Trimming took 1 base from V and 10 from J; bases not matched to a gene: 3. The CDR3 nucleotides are TGCAGTGCTAGAGTAGGGGGCGACTACACCTTC. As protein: CSARVGGDYTF.

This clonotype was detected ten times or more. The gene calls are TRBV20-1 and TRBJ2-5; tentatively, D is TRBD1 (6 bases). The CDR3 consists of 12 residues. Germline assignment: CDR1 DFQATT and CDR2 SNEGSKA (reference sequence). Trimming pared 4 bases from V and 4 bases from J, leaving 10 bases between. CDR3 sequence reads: CSANRVSETQYF. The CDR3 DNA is TGCAGTGCTAACAGGGTTTCAGAGACCCAGTACTTC.

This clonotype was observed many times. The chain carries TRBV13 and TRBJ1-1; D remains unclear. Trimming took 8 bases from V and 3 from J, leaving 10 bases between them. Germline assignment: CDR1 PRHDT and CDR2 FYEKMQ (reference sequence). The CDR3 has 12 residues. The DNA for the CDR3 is TGTGCCAGCGTCTGGGAAGACACTGAAGCTTTCTTT. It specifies CASVWEDTEAFF.

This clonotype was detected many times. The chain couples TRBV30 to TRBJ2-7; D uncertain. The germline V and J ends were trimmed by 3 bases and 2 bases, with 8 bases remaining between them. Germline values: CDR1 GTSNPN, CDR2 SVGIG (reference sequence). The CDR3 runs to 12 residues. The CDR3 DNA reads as TGTGCCTGGAGAGGGAACGCCTACGAGCAGTACTTC. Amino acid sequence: CAWRGNAYEQYF.

The DNA of the CDR3 is TGTGCCAGCGGGCGTCTCTACGAGCAGTACTTC. It codes for CASGRLYEQYF. The V call is TRBV12-3 or TRBV12-4, the J call TRBJ2-7; no firm D call. Trimming shortened V by 8 bases and J by 3 bases, and 8 bases separated the two germline ends. The CDR3 length is 11 residues.

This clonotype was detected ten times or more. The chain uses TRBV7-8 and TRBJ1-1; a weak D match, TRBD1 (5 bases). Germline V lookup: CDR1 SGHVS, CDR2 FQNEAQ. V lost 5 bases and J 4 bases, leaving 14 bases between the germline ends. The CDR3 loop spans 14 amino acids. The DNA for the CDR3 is TGTGCCAGCAGCCCCAGGGAAACGAGCACTGAAGCTTTCTTT. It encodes CASSPRETSTEAFF.

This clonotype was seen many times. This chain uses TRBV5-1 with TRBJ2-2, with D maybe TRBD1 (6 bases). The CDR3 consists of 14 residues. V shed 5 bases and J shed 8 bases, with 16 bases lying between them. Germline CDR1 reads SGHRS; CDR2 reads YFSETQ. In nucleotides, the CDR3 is TGCGCCAGCAGGCCGGACAGCTCAGGAGGGGAGCTGTTTTTT. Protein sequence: CASRPDSSGGELFF.

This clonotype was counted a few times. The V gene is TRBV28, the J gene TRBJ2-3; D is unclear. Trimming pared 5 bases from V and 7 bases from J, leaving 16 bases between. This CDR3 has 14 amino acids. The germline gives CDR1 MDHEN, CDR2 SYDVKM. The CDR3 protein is CASSPRPQTYTQYF. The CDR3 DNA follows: TGTGCCAGCAGTCCTCGACCCCAGACGTATACGCAGTATTTT.

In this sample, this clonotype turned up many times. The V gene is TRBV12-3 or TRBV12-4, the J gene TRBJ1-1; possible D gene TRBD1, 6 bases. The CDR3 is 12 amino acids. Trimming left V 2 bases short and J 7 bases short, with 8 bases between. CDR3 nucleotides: TGTGCCAGCAGTTTACAGGGGCTTGAAGCTTTCTTT. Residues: CASSLQGLEAFF.

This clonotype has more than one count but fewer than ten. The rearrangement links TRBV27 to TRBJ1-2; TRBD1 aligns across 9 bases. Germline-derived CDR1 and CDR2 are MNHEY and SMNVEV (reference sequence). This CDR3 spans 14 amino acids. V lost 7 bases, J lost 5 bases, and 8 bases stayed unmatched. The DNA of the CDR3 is TGTGCCAGCAAGCCGGACAGGGGTTCTTATGGCTACACCTTC. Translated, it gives CASKPDRGSYGYTF.

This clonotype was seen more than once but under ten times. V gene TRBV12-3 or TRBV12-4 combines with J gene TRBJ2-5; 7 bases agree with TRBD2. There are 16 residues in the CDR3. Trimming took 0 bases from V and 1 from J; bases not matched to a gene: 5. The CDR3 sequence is CASSLAASGLQETQYF. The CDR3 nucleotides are TGTGCCAGCAGTTTAGCGGCTAGCGGACTCCAAGAGACCCAGTACTTC.

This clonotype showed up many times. CDR3 region: CSAGARERTF. CDR3 in DNA: TGCAGTGCTGGCGCCCGAGAAAGAACCTTC. The J gene is TRBJ1-2, the V gene TRBV20-1; no clear D. CDR1 is DFQATT and CDR2 is SNEGSKA in the germline V gene (reference sequence). This CDR3 spans 10 amino acids. Deletions cut 5 bases from V and 14 bases from J, with 15 bases between.

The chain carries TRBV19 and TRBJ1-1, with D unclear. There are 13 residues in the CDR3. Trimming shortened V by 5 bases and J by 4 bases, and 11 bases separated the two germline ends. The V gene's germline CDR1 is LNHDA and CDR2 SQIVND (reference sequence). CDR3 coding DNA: TGTGCCAGTAGTCCCCAAGGGCCCACTGAAGCTTTCTTT. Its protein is CASSPQGPTEAFF.

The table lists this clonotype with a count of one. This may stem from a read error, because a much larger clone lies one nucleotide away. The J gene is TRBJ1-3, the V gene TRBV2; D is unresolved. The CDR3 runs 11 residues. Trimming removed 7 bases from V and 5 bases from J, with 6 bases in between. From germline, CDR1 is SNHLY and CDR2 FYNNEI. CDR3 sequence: CASTGRNTIYF. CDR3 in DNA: TGTGCCAGCACTGGCAGAAACACCATATATTTT.

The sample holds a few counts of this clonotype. CDR3: CASSFRAGANVLTF. CDR3 in DNA: TGTGCCAGCAGCTTCCGGGCTGGGGCCAACGTCCTGACTTTC. This chain joins TRBV7-3 and TRBJ2-6, with D uncertain. The CDR3 length is 14 residues. Looked up from germline, CDR1 is SGHTA and CDR2 is FQGTGA. The V end lost 3 bases, the J end lost 2 bases, and 5 bases lay between the germline ends.

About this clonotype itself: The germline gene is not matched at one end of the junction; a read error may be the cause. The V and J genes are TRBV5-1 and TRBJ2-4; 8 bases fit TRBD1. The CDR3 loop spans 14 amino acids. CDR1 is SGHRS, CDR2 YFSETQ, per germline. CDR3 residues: CASSLGQGKNIKYF. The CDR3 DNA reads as TGCGCCAGCAGCTTGGGACAGGGGAAAAACATTAAGTACTTC.

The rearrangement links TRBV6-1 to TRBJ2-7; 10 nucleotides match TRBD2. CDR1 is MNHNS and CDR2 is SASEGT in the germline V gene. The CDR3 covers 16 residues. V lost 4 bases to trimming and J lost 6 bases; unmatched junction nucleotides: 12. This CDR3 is CASSGLSGGLISEQYF. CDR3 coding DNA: TGTGCCAGCAGTGGCCTTAGCGGGGGGCTAATCTCCGAGCAGTACTTC.

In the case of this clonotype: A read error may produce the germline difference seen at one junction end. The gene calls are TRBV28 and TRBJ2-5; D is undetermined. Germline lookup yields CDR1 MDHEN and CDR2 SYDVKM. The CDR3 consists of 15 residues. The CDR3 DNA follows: TGCGCCAGCAGCCAAGATTTGGGCCTCCAAGAGACCCAGTACTTC. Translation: CASSQDLGLQETQYF.

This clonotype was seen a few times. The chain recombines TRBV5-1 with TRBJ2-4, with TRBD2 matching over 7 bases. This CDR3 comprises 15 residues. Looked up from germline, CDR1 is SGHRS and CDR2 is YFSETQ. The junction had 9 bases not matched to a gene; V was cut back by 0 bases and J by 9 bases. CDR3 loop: CASSLGNSGEGIQYF. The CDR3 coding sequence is TGCGCCAGCAGCTTGGGGAATTCGGGGGAGGGCATTCAGTACTTC. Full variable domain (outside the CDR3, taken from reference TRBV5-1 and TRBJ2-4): KAGVTQTPRYLIKTRGQQVTLSCSPISGHRSVSWYQQTPGQGLQFLFEYFSETQRNKGNFPGRFSGRQFSNSRSEMNVSTLELGDSALYLCASSLGNSGEGIQYFGAGTRLSVL.

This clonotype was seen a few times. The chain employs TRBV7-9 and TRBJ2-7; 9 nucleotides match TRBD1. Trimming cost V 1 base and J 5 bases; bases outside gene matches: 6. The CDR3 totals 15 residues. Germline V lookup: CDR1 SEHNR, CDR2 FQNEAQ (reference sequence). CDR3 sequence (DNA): TGTGCCAGCAGCTTAGGGAGACAGGGGGTCGACGAGCAGTACTTC. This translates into CASSLGRQGVDEQYF.

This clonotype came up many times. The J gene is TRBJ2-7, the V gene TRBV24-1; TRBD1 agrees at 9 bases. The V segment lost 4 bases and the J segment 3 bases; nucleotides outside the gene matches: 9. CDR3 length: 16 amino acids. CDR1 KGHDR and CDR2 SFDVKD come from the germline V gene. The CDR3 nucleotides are TGTGCCACCAGTGAAAGTACGGGACAGGGTGGCTACGAGCAGTACTTC. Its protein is CATSESTGQGGYEQYF.

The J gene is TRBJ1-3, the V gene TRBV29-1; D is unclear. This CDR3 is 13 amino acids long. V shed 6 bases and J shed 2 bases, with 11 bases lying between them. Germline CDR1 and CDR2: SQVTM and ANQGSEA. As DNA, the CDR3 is TGCAGCGTCGCCAGAGGGACTGGAAACACCATATATTTT. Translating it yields CSVARGTGNTIYF.

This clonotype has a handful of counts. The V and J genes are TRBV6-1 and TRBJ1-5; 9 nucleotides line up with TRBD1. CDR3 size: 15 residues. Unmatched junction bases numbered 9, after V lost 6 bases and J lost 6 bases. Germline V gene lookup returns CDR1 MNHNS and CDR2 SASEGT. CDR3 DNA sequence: TGTGCCAGCAGCCCGACAGGGGGTGGTAGTCAGCCCCAGCATTTT. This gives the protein CASSPTGGGSQPQHF.

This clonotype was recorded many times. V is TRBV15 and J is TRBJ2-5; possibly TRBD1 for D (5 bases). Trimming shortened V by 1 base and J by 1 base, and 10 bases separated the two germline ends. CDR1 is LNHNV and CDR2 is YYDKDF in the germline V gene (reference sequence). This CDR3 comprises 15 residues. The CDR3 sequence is CATSRGGAIQETQYF. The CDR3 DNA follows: TGTGCCACCAGCAGAGGGGGCGCGATCCAAGAGACCCAGTACTTC.